The T cell receptor (beta chain) under discussion was sequenced for a study of synovial regulatory T cells in juvenile arthritis. CDR1 and CDR2 from the germline V gene are MNHEY and SMNVEV (reference sequence). The CDR3 has 18 amino acids. Only the protein sequence is given. Donors were approximately ten juvenile idiopathic arthritis patients with active disease. Method: immunoSEQ multiplex PCR; TCRdb's copy keeps in-frame clones and lacks some. In all, the sample yields about 10,000 clones. Input material: Treg cells from blood. Subset defined: remaining (HLA-DR-negative) circulating blood Treg cells. V gene TRBV27 combines with J gene TRBJ1-6; TCRdb's assignment of TRBD1 cannot be checked, as there is no DNA. The sequence was obtained from a donor aged 2 to 35 with juvenile idiopathic arthritis. The CDR3 sequence is CASSLLGQGMGVGSPLHF.